The T cell receptor beta chain under discussion was sequenced for a study of shared clonotypes between healthy human individuals. Study context: Researchers drew samples from a couple of women and three men aged 18 to 49.

Turning to this clone: Its antigen is unknown.

Findings of the study overall: Among donors, sharing of clonotypes was expected to be affected by sequencing depth. There were few donors, and this limited the genetic and exposure-history diversity represented.

Evenly divided among several immunoSEQ plates was the genomic DNA of each subset. Assay: immunoSEQ multiplex PCR; the TCRdb copy retains only in-frame clones and omits some. The table includes roughly 500,000 clones, over 60% detected once. V was pared by 2 bases and J by 4 bases, with 3 bases of the junction left unmatched. The germline gives CDR1 SGHAT, CDR2 FQDESV (reference sequence). The CDR3 is made up of 15 amino acids. The V call is TRBV11-1, the J call TRBJ2-3; 10 bases agree with TRBD1. The sample taken for sequencing was PBMCs. The source is a woman in her forties in good health. Some clones in this sample may be carry-over from other donors' samples. CDR3 protein: CASSLRDRGSDTQYF. For the CDR3, the DNA is TGTGCCAGCAGCTTACGGGACAGGGGTTCAGATACGCAGTATTTT. Looking up the rest from reference TRBV11-1 and TRBJ2-3 gives the full variable domain: EAEVAQSPRYKITEKSQAVAFWCDPISGHATLYWYRQILGQGPELLVQFQDESVVDDSQLPKDRFSAERLKGVDSTLKIQPAELGDSAMYLCASSLRDRGSDTQYFGPGTRLTVL.